This T cell receptor (beta chain) was documented in a study of early T cells in non-severe SARS-CoV-2 infection. Whole-study context: Bulk RNA taken from unsorted whole blood was sequenced, leaving chains unpaired. Study results and caveats: Using VDJdb, the matching emphasized anti-spike CD8 responses while missing private and CD4 specificities.

With V trimmed by 5 bases and J by 4 bases, 5 bases remained unmatched. The CDR3 spans 13 residues. Germline V gene lookup returns CDR1 LNHDA and CDR2 SQIVND (reference sequence). Individual cDNA molecules were tagged with unique molecular identifiers. TCRdb redid the calling of the 5' RACE reads with MiXCR, one entry per CDR3 protein. The sample yields roughly 66,000 distinct CDR3 sequences, roughly 9.1% seen once. For this clonotype: The antigen is unknown.

This rearrangement joins TRBV19 to TRBJ2-7; 7 positions match TRBD2. The source material was whole blood. This receptor was obtained from an adult who was a healthcare worker with PCR-confirmed SARS-CoV-2 infection or an uninfected control (not recorded which). In DNA, the CDR3 is TGTGCCAGTAGTGACAACGGGAGGTACGAGCAGTACTTC. Amino acid sequence: CASSDNGRYEQYF.